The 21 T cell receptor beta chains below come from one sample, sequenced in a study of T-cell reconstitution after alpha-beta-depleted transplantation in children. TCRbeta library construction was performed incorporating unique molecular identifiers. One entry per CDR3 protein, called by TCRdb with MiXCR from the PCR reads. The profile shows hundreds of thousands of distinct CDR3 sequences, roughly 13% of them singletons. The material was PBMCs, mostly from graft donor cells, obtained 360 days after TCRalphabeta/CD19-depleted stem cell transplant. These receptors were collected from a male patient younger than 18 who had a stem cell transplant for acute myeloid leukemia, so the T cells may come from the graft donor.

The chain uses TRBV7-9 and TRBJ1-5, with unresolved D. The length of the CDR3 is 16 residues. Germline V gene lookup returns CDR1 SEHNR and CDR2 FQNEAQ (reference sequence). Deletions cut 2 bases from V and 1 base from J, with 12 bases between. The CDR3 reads CASSLRPATSNQPQHF. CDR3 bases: TGTGCCAGCAGCTTACGACCAGCTACGAGCAATCAGCCCCAGCATTTT. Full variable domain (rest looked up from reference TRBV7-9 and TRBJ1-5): DTGVSQNPRHKITKRGQNVTFRCDPISEHNRLYWYRQTLGQGPEFLTYFQNEAQLEKSRLLSDRFSAERPKGSFSTLEIQRTEQGDSAMYLCASSLRPATSNQPQHFGDGTRLSIL.

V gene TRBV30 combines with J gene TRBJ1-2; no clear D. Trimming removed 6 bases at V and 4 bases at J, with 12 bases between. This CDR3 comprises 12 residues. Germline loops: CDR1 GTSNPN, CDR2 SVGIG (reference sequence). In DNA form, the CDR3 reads TGTGCCTGTTCGCCTGAGGGCTATGGCTACACCTTC. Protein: CACSPEGYGYTF.

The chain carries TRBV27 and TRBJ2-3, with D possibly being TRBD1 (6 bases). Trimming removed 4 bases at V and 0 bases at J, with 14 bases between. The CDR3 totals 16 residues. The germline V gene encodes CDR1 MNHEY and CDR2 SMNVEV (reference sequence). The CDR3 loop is CASSSGARGSTDTQYF. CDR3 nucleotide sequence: TGTGCCAGCAGTTCTGGGGCTAGGGGGAGCACAGATACGCAGTATTTT.

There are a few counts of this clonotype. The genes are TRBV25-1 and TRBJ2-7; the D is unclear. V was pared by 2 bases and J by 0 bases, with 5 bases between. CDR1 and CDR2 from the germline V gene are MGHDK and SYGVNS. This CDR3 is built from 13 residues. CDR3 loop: CASSEDASYEQYF. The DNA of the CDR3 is TGTGCCAGCAGTGAAGACGCCTCCTACGAGCAGTACTTC.

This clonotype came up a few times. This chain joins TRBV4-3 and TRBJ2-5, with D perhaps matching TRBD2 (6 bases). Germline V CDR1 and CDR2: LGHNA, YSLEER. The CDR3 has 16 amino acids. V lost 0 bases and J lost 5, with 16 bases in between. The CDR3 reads CASSQDRGGRPETQYF. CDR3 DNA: TGCGCCAGCAGCCAAGATAGGGGAGGACGCCCGGAGACCCAGTACTTC.

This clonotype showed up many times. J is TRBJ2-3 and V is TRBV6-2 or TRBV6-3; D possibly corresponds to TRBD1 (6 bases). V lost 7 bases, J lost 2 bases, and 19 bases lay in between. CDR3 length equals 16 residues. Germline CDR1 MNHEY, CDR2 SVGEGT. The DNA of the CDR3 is TGTGCCAGCAAACTTCGCCGGGACACACTCACAGATACGCAGTATTTT. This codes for CASKLRRDTLTDTQYF.

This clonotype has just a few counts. In nucleotides, the CDR3 is TGCAGCGTTCATGTGGGGTTGAACACCGGGGAGCTGTTTTTT. The encoded protein is CSVHVGLNTGELFF. V gene TRBV29-1 combines with J gene TRBJ2-2; D call uncertain. V lost 5 bases and J 1 base, leaving 11 bases between the germline ends. CDR3 length: 14 amino acids. Germline V lookup: CDR1 SQVTM, CDR2 ANQGSEA.

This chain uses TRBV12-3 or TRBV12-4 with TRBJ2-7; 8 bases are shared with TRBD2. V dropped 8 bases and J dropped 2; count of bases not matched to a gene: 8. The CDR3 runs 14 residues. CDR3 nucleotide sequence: TGTGCCAGCGATGCCGGACTAGCCCCCTACGAGCAGTACTTC. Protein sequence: CASDAGLAPYEQYF.

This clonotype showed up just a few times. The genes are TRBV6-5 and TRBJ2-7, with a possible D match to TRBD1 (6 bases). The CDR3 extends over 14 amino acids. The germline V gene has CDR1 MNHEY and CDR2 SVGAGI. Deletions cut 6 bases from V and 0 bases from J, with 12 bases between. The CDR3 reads CASSLLGHSYEQYF. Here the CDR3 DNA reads TGTGCCAGCAGCTTATTGGGACACTCCTACGAGCAGTACTTC.

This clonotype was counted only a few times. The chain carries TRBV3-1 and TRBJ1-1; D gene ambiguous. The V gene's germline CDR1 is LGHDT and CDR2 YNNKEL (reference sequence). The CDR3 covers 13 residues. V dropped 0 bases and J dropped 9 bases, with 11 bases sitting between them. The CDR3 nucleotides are TGTGCCAGCAGCCAAGATCCGGGTTTGAAAGCTTTCTTT. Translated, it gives CASSQDPGLKAFF.

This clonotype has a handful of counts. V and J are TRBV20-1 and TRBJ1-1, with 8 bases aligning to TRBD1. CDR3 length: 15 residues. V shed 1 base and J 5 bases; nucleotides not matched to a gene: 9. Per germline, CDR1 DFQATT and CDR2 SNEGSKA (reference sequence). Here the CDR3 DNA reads TGCAGTGCTAGAGGGCAGGGGGCGCGTGGAACTGAAGCTTTCTTT. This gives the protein CSARGQGARGTEAFF.

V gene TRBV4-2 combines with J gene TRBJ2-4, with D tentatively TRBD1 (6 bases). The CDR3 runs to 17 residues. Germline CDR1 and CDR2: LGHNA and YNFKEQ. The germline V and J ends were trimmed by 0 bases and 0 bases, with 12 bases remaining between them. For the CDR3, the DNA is TGTGCCAGCAGCCAAGAAGAGGGGGTAATAGCCAAAAACATTCAGTACTTC. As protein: CASSQEEGVIAKNIQYF.

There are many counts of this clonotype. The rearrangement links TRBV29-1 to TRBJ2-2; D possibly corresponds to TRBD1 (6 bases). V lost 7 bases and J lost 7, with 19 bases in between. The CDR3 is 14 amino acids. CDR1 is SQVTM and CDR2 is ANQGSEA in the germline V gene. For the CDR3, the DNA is TGCAGCGGGATCAAACAGGGAAACGGCGGGGAGCTGTTTTTT. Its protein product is CSGIKQGNGGELFF.

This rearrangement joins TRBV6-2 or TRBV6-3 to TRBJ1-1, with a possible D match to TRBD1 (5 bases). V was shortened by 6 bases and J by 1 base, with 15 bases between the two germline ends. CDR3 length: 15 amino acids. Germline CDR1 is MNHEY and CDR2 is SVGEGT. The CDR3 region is CASSTDDRGNTEAFF. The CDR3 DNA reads TGTGCCAGCAGCACGGATGATAGGGGGAACACTGAAGCTTTCTTT.

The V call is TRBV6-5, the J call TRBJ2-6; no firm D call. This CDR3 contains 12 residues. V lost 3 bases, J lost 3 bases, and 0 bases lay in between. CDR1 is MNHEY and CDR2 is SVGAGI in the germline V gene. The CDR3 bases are TGTGCCAGCAGTTATGGGGCCAACGTCCTGACTTTC. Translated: CASSYGANVLTF.

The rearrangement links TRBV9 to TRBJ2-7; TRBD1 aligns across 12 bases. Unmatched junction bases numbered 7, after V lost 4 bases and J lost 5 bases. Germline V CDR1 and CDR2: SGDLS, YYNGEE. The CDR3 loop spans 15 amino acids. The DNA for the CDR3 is TGTGCCAGCAGCCGTCCGGGGACAGGGGGCCACGAGCAGTACTTC. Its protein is CASSRPGTGGHEQYF.

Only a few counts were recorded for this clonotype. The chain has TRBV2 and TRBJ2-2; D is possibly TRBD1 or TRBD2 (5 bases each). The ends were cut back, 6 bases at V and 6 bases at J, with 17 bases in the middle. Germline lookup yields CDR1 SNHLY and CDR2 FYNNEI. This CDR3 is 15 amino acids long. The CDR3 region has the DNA TGTGCCAGCAGCCGGACTGTCGAAGGGGCCGGGGAGCTGTTTTTT. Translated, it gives CASSRTVEGAGELFF.

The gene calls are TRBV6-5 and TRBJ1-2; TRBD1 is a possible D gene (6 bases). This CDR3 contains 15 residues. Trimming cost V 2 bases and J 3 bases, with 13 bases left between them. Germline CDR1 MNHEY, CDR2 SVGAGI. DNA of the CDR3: TGTGCCAGCAGTTACAGTCCAGGGGAGGACTATGGCTACACCTTC. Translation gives CASSYSPGEDYGYTF.

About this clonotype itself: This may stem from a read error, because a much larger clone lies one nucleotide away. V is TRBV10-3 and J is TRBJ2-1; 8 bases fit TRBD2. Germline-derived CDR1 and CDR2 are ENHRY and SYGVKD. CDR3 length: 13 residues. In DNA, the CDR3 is TGTGCCACCGGGGGGGCTTCCTACAATGAGCTGTTCTTC. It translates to CATGGASYNELFF.

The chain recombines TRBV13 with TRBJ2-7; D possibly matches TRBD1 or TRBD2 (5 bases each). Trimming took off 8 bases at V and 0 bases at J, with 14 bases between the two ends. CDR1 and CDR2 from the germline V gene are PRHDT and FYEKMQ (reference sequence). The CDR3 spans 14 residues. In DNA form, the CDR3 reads TGTGCCAGCGCGTGGGGACCAAACTCCTACGAGCAGTACTTC. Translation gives CASAWGPNSYEQYF.

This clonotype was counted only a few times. The CDR3 is CASSLTRDRGPNEQFF. The CDR3 DNA reads as TGTGCCAGCAGTTTAACCCGGGACAGGGGGCCCAATGAGCAGTTCTTC. The chain is built from TRBV12-3 or TRBV12-4 and TRBJ2-1, with 12 nucleotides matching TRBD1. Trimming at V came to 2 bases and at J to 6 bases, leaving 5 bases not matched to a gene. The CDR3 runs 16 residues.